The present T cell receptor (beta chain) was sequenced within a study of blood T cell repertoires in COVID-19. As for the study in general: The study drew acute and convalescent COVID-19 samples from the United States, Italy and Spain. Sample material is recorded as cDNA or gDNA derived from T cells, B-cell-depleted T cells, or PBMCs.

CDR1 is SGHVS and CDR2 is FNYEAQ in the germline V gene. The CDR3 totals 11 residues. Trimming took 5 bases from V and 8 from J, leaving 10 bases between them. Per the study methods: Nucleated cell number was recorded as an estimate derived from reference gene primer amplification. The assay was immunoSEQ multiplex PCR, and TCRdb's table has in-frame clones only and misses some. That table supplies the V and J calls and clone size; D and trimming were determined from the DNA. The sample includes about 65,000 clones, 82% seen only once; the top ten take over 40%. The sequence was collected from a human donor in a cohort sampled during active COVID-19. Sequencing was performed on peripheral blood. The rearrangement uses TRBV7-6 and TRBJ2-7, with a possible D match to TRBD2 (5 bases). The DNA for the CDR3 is TGTGCCAGCAGCGGAACGGGGAAGCAGTACTTC. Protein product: CASSGTGKQYF.